This T cell receptor beta chain stems from a study of shared clonotypes between healthy human individuals. Study-level results: Non-shared clonotypes were found to have lower generation probabilities than the clonotypes that were shared by all four of the sorted-subset donors.

Notes on this clone: Its specificity is unknown.

Sequencing used immunoSEQ multiplex PCR; TCRdb keeps in-frame clones, though not all of them. This table has about 2.4 million clones, approximately 93% appearing once. There were only Caucasian adults among the donors, and all lived in Nashville, Tennessee. This sequence was found in a man aged 18 to 35 in good health. Some clones in this sample may be carry-over from other donors' samples. The material sequenced was naive CD4+ T cells from PBMCs. Subset defined: CD45RA+ positively selected.

Here the CDR3 DNA reads TGTGCCAGCAGCAACACCGGGACAGGGGATAGGGAGACCCAGTACTTC. Protein sequence: CASSNTGTGDRETQYF. This chain links TRBV21-1 with TRBJ2-5; the listed D gene, TRBD1, was not tested against the DNA. TRBV21-1 is classified as a pseudogene. The CDR3 is made up of 16 amino acids.